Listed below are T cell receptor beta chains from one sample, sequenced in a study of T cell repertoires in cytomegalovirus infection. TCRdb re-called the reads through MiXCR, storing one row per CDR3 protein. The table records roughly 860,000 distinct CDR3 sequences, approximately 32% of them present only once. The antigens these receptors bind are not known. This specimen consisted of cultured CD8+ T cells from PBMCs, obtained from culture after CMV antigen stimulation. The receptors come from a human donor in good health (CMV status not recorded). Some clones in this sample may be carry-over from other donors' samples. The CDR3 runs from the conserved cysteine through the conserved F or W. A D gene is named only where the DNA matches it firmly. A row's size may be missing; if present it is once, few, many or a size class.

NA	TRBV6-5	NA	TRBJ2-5	CASSPRRYQETQYF	TGTGCCAGCAGTCCACGACGATACCAAGAGACCCAGTACTTC
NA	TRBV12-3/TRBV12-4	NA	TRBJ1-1	CASSHRTLGGEAFF	TGTGCCAGCAGTCACCGAACCCTTGGCGGAGAAGCTTTCTTT
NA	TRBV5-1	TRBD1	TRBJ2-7	CASSSWTGMSEQYF	TGCGCCAGCAGCTCGTGGACAGGGATGAGCGAGCAGTACTTC
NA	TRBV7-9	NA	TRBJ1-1	CASSALNTEAFF	TGTGCCAGCAGCGCCTTGAACACTGAAGCTTTCTTT
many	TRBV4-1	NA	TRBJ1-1	CASSQAPTQRQMEAFF	TGCGCCAGCAGCCAAGCCCCTACGCAAAGGCAGATGGAAGCTTTCTTT
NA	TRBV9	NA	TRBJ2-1	CASSGDARGSYNEQFF	TGTGCCAGCAGCGGGGACGCGCGGGGCTCCTACAATGAGCAGTTCTTC
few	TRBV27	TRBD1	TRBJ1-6	CASSSTGLDSPLHF	TGTGCCAGCAGCTCGACAGGGTTGGATTCACCCCTCCACTTT
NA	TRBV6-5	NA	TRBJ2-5	CASSSGRQLETQYF	TGTGCCAGCAGTTCGGGACGGCAGTTAGAGACCCAGTACTTC
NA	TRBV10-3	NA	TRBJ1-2	CAITAIGAEGYTF	TGTGCCATCACTGCCATCGGGGCTGAAGGCTACACCTTC
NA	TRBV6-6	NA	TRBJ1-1	CASSYGLTEAFF	TGTGCCAGCAGTTACGGACTGACTGAAGCTTTCTTT
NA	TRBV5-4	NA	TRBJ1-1	CASSLAPEGGTEAFF	TGTGCCAGCAGCTTGGCCCCTGAGGGGGGTACTGAAGCTTTCTTT
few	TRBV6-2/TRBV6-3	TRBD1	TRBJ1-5	CASSSRRAGGHQPQHF	TGTGCCAGCAGTTCCCGGAGGGCAGGGGGCCATCAGCCCCAGCATTTT
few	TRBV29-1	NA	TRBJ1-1	CSVEMTGGNTEAFF	TGCAGCGTTGAGATGACCGGTGGTAACACTGAAGCTTTCTTT
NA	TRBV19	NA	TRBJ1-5	CASSVLDALNQPQHF	TGTGCCAGTAGTGTCCTGGACGCCCTGAATCAGCCCCAGCATTTT
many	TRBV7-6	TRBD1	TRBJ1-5	CASSLATGTGYQPQHF	TGTGCCAGCAGCTTAGCAACCGGGACAGGTTATCAGCCCCAGCATTTT
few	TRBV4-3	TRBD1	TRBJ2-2	CASSQGRGTGANTGELFF	TGCGCCAGCAGCCAAGGCCGAGGGACAGGGGCGAACACCGGGGAGCTGTTTTTT
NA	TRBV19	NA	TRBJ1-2	CASSTASDYGYTF	TGTGCCAGTAGTACCGCCAGTGACTATGGCTACACCTTC
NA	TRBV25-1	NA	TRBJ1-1	CANNLGGDTEAFF	TGTGCCAACAACCTTGGGGGGGACACTGAAGCTTTCTTT
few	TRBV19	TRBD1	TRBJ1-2	CASRTLWRLSPGQASGYGYTF	TGTGCCAGTAGAACTCTTTGGAGGCTTTCCCCAGGACAGGCATCGGGCTATGGCTACACCTTC
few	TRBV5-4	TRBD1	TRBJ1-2	CASSPNPRDRVDGYTF	TGTGCCAGCAGCCCCAACCCCCGGGACAGGGTCGATGGCTACACCTTC
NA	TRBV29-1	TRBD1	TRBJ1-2	CSVDRGQGARGYTF	TGCAGCGTAGACCGGGGACAGGGGGCGCGTGGCTACACCTTC
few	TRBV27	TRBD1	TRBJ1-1	CASSLGTGDEAFF	TGTGCCAGCAGTTTAGGGACAGGAGATGAAGCTTTCTTT
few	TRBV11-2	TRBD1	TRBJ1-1	CASSVGTGGFEAFF	TGTGCCAGCAGCGTCGGGACAGGGGGTTTTGAGGCTTTCTTT
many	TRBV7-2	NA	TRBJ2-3	CASSPDTGTIFTDTQYF	TGTGCCAGCAGCCCCGACACGGGAACAATCTTCACAGATACGCAGTATTTT
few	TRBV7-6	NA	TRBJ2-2	CASSEWSSPGELFF	TGTGCCAGCAGCGAGTGGTCTAGTCCCGGGGAGCTGTTTTTT
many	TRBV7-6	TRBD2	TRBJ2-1	CASSLFLAGGAVNEQFF	TGTGCCAGCAGCTTATTCCTCGCCGGGGGGGCAGTCAATGAGCAGTTCTTC
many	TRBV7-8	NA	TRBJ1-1	CASSLELAYTEAFF	TGTGCCAGCAGCTTAGAGTTAGCGTACACTGAAGCTTTCTTT
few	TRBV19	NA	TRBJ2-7	CASNAGASREQYF	TGTGCCAGTAATGCGGGGGCGAGTCGCGAGCAGTACTTC
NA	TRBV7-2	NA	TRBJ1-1	CVSSIGARDTEAFF	TGTGTCAGCAGCATTGGGGCACGGGACACGGAAGCTTTCTTT